This T cell receptor beta chain derives from a study of blood T cell repertoires in COVID-19. The ends lost 3 bases at V and 4 bases at J; junction bases unmatched: 7. Germline V gene sequence: CDR1 MRHNA, CDR2 SNTAGT. The CDR3 covers 16 residues. The method was immunoSEQ multiplex PCR; TCRdb's version includes in-frame clones alone and lacks a portion of them. The table lists over 100,000 clones, around nine tenths of them singletons. The sample consisted of peripheral blood. This receptor was taken from a man aged 50-60 years with active COVID-19. The chain combines TRBV6-4 with TRBJ2-1; 9 nucleotides align to TRBD2. The CDR3 region has the DNA TGTGCCAGCAGTGATGGTGGCGGACTAGCGTACAATGAGCAGTTCTTC. It yields the protein CASSDGGGLAYNEQFF.